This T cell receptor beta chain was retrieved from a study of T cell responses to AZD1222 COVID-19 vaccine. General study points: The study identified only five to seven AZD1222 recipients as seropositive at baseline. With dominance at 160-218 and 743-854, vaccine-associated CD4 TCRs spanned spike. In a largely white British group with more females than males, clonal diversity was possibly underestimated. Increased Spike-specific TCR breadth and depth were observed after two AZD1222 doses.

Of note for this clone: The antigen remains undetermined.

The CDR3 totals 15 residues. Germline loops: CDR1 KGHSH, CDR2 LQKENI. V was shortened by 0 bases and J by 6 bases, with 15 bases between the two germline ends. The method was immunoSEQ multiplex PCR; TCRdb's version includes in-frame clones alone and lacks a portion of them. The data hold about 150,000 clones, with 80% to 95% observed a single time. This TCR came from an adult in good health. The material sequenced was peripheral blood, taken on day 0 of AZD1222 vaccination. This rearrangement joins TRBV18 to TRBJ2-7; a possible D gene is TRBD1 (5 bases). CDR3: CASSPPASQGREQYF. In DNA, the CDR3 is TGTGCCAGCTCACCACCCGCCTCCCAGGGCCGCGAGCAGTACTTC.